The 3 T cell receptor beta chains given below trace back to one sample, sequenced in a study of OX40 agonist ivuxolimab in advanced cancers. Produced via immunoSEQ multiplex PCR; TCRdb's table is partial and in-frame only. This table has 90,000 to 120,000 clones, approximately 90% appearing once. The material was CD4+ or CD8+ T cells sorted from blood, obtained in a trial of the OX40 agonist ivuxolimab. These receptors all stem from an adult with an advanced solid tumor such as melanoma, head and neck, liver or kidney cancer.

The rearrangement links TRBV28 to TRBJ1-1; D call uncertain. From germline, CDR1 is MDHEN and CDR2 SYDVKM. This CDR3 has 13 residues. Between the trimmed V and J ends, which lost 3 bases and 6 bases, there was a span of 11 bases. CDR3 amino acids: CASSLRSFSEAFF. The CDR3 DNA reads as TGTGCCAGCAGTTTGCGTTCTTTTTCTGAAGCTTTCTTT. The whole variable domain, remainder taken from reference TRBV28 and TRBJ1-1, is DVKVTQSSRYLVKRTGEKVFLECVQDMDHENMFWYRQDPGLGLRLIYFSYDVKMKEKGDIPEGYSVSREKKERFSLILESASTNQTSMYLCASSLRSFSEAFFGQGTRLTVV.

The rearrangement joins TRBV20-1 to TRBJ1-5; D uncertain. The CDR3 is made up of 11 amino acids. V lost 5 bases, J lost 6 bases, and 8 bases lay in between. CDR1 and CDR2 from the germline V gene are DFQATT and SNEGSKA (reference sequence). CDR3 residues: CSAHHLQPQHF. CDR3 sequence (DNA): TGCAGTGCTCACCATCTTCAGCCCCAGCATTTT.

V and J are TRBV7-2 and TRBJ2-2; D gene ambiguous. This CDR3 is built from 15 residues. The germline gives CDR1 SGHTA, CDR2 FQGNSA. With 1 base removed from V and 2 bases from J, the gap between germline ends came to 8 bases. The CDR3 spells CASSLEVINTGELFF. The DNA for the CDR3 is TGTGCCAGCAGCTTAGAGGTCATCAACACCGGGGAGCTGTTTTTT.